The 21 T cell receptor beta chains presented below share a single source sample, sequenced in a study of glioma-infiltrating T cells after dendritic cell vaccination. Time point denoted: after dendritic cell vaccination, including at tumor progression/relapse. Using immunoSEQ multiplex PCR, the repertoire was profiled, and TCRdb retains in-frame clones only, with some absent. Altogether more than 95,000 clones are present, 80% being singletons, with the ten largest covering approximately 5.5%. This material consisted of blood, taken after dendritic cell vaccination. These receptors were collected from a human donor with glioblastoma.

The chain is built from TRBV7-6 and TRBJ2-7; a possible D gene is TRBD2 (5 bases). Germline V lookup: CDR1 SGHVS, CDR2 FNYEAQ. The length of the CDR3 is 13 residues. The germline V and J ends were trimmed by 5 bases and 1 base, with 9 bases remaining between them. CDR3 coding DNA: TGTGCCAGCAGCCGAGGAGGTTCCTACGAGCAGTACTTC. This gives the protein CASSRGGSYEQYF.

The V gene is TRBV5-1, the J gene TRBJ2-1, with TRBD1 identical over 9 bases. The CDR3 extends over 15 amino acids. The junction had 7 bases not matched to a gene; V was cut back by 1 base and J by 8 bases. Germline V CDR1 and CDR2: SGHRS, YFSETQ. The CDR3 bases are TGCGCCAGCAGCTTGTTAGGACAGGGGTATCATGAGCAGTTCTTC. Protein product: CASSLLGQGYHEQFF.

This clone was counted once. The chain employs TRBV7-6 and TRBJ2-7, with D perhaps TRBD2 (6 bases). The CDR3 is made up of 17 amino acids. Germline V gene data show CDR1 as SGHVS and CDR2 as FNYEAQ. V dropped 5 bases and J dropped 2 bases, with 22 bases sitting between them. DNA for the CDR3: TGTGCCAGCAGCAAAAGCCTTATGGCGGGAAAAGCCTACGAGCAGTACTTC. Its protein product is CASSKSLMAGKAYEQYF. The full variable domain, completed using reference TRBV7-6 and TRBJ2-7, is GAGVSQSPRYKVTKRGQDVALRCDPISGHVSLYWYRQALGQGPEFLTYFNYEAQQDKSGLPNDRFSAERPEGSISTLTIQRTEQRDSAMYRCASSKSLMAGKAYEQYFGPGTRLTVT.

V is TRBV7-8 and J is TRBJ1-2; D remains ambiguous. The CDR3 sequence is 15 residues long. V lost 1 base and J 1 base, leaving 10 bases between the germline ends. Germline V gene lookup returns CDR1 SGHVS and CDR2 FQNEAQ. Here the CDR3 reads CASSLGQMFNYGYTF. The DNA for the CDR3 is TGTGCCAGCAGCTTAGGGCAGATGTTTAACTATGGCTACACCTTC.

This clone was observed a handful of times. V is TRBV7-9 and J is TRBJ2-7, with 13 bases identical to TRBD2. The CDR3 consists of 17 residues. Germline CDR1 and CDR2: SEHNR and FQNEAQ (reference sequence). Germline trimming cut 0 bases from V and 5 bases from J; bases unmatched to any gene: 7. CDR3 protein: CASSLAWTSGRENEQYF. The CDR3 coding sequence is TGTGCCAGCAGCTTAGCTTGGACTAGCGGGAGAGAGAACGAGCAGTACTTC.

This clone was detected once. The CDR3 DNA is TGTGCCAGCAGCCTAGGACTAGCGGGAGACGAGCAGTACTTC. Translated: CASSLGLAGDEQYF. The chain recombines TRBV14 with TRBJ2-7, with TRBD2 matching over 13 bases. The CDR3 is 14 amino acids. Germline V gene sequence: CDR1 SGHDN, CDR2 FVKESK. V shed 4 bases and J 5 bases; nucleotides not matched to a gene: 2.

The sample holds one count of this clone. The genes are TRBV9 and TRBJ1-1, with D possibly TRBD1 on 5 matching bases. V was shortened by 4 bases and J by 0 bases, with 13 bases between the two germline ends. CDR3 length equals 15 residues. CDR1 is SGDLS and CDR2 is YYNGEE in the germline V gene. The CDR3 sequence: CASSPRGTMNTEAFF. CDR3 bases: TGTGCCAGCAGCCCCCGGGGGACTATGAACACTGAAGCTTTCTTT.

This rearrangement joins TRBV30 to TRBJ2-3, with D maybe TRBD2 (5 bases). CDR1 and CDR2 from the germline V gene are GTSNPN and SVGIG (reference sequence). Trimming cost V 4 bases and J 2 bases, with 16 bases left between them. The CDR3 is 15 amino acids. CDR3 sequence: CAWTPAGDLTDTQYF. In DNA, the CDR3 is TGTGCCTGGACCCCCGCGGGCGATCTCACAGATACGCAGTATTTT.

The chain recombines TRBV5-1 with TRBJ1-6; D might be TRBD1 (6 bases). Germline CDR1 and CDR2: SGHRS and YFSETQ. CDR3 size: 22 residues. With 0 bases removed from V and 0 bases from J, the gap between germline ends came to 25 bases. The CDR3 bases are TGCGCCAGCAGCTTGGGTCCAGAGGCAGGGGCGTTGGCGAGCTCCTATAATTCACCCCTCCACTTT. It is translated as CASSLGPEAGALASSYNSPLHF.

The V call is TRBV5-4, the J call TRBJ2-7, with 8 bases aligning to TRBD1. The germline CDR1 and CDR2 sequences are SGHNT and YYREEE (reference sequence). The J segment lost 3 bases and the V segment lost 7 bases, leaving 18 bases of the junction unmatched. The CDR3 length is 17 residues. Here the CDR3 reads CASSIVGRGTGVYEQYF. CDR3 in DNA: TGTGCCAGCTCCATTGTGGGTAGGGGGACAGGCGTCTACGAGCAGTACTTC.

CDR3: CATRSDSSGANVLTF. CDR3 nucleotide sequence: TGTGCCACCCGATCGGACAGTTCTGGGGCCAACGTCCTGACTTTC. The J gene is TRBJ2-6, the V gene TRBV6-5, with D possibly matching TRBD1 (6 bases). Germline CDR1 reads MNHEY; CDR2 reads SVGAGI. Trimming left V 10 bases short and J 1 base short, with 14 bases between. This CDR3 region has 15 residues.

The V and J genes are TRBV7-3 and TRBJ2-3; no firm D call. Germline values: CDR1 SGHTA, CDR2 FQGTGA. CDR3 length: 14 amino acids. V lost 1 base to trimming and J lost 0 bases, with 5 bases between them. Here the CDR3 DNA reads TGTGCCAGCAGCTTAAGGCAGAGCACAGATACGCAGTATTTT. It is translated as CASSLRQSTDTQYF.

This clone is labeled as large. This chain joins TRBV19 and TRBJ1-1; 7 positions agree with TRBD1. CDR1 and CDR2 from the germline V gene are LNHDA and SQIVND (reference sequence). This CDR3 spans 15 amino acids. After removal of 1 base from V and 5 bases from J, the junction contained 7 bases not matched to a gene. CDR3 sequence reads: CASSIGGTAGTEAFF. The CDR3 region has the DNA TGTGCCAGTAGTATAGGGGGGACAGCCGGGACTGAAGCTTTCTTT.

V usage is TRBV9 and J usage is TRBJ2-5; 12 bases agree with TRBD2. V lost 0 bases to trimming and J lost 7 bases; unmatched junction nucleotides: 1. This CDR3 spans 14 amino acids. Germline assignment: CDR1 SGDLS and CDR2 YYNGEE. The CDR3 DNA is TGTGCCAGCAGCGTAGCTAGCGGGGGGGGGACCCAGTACTTC. This gives the protein CASSVASGGGTQYF.

This clone was recorded a few times. V gene TRBV7-3 combines with J gene TRBJ2-7; D possibly corresponds to TRBD2 (6 bases). This CDR3 spans 15 amino acids. The V end was cut by 5 bases, the J end by 4 bases, with 18 bases between. Germline V gene data show CDR1 as SGHTA and CDR2 as FQGTGA. In DNA, the CDR3 is TGTGCCAGCAGCCCCTCGGAGGGAAGGAGGTACGAGCAGTACTTC. It yields the protein CASSPSEGRRYEQYF.

The chain combines TRBV5-6 with TRBJ2-2, with D uncertain. The germline gives CDR1 SGHDT, CDR2 YYEEEE. The CDR3 extends over 17 amino acids. Trimming removed 1 base at V and 5 bases at J, with 18 bases between. CDR3 sequence (DNA): TGTGCCAGCAGCTTGTTCTTGCGCGAGAGAAAAACCGGGGAGCTGTTTTTT. Encoded protein: CASSLFLRERKTGELFF.

The rearrangement links TRBV5-4 to TRBJ2-7; TRBD2 aligns across 7 bases. This CDR3 comprises 14 residues. V was clipped by 0 bases and J by 5 bases; unmatched bases: 5. Germline lookup yields CDR1 SGHNT and CDR2 YYREEE (reference sequence). The CDR3 coding sequence is TGTGCCAGCAGCTTGGAGGCGGGAGCCGACGAGCAGTACTTC. Its protein product is CASSLEAGADEQYF. Filled out from reference TRBV5-4 and TRBJ2-7, the complete variable domain reads ETGVTQSPTHLIKTRGQQVTLRCSSQSGHNTVSWYQQALGQGPQFIFQYYREEENGRGNFPPRFSGLQFPNYSSELNVNALELDDSALYLCASSLEAGADEQYFGPGTRLTVT.

V is TRBV11-1 and J is TRBJ2-7, with D perhaps TRBD2 (5 bases). CDR1 SGHAT and CDR2 FQDESV come from the germline V gene (reference sequence). The CDR3 length is 13 residues. The V and J ends lost 1 base and 7 bases respectively, with 11 bases between them. The CDR3, as DNA: TGTGCCAGCAGCTTAGGACCATCGGGGGAGCAGTACTTC. Translating gives CASSLGPSGEQYF.

This chain uses TRBV6-1 with TRBJ1-5; 8 nucleotides line up with TRBD1. The CDR3 has 14 residues. Germline CDR1 MNHNS, CDR2 SASEGT. With 7 bases clipped from V and 5 bases from J, the junction kept 7 bases outside the gene matches. The CDR3 is CASTPGTGHQPQHF. For the CDR3, the DNA is TGTGCCAGCACCCCCGGGACAGGCCATCAGCCCCAGCATTTT.

V is TRBV6-1 and J is TRBJ1-5, with D maybe TRBD1 (6 bases). The CDR3 contains 16 residues. With 2 bases removed from V and 6 bases from J, the gap between germline ends came to 17 bases. In germline, CDR1 is MNHNS, CDR2 SASEGT. The CDR3 sequence is CASSELRRGGRQPQHF. The CDR3 region has the DNA TGTGCCAGCAGTGAATTAAGGAGGGGGGGCCGTCAGCCCCAGCATTTT.

The sample holds one count of this clone. CDR3 protein: CASSLAGGSGANVLTF. CDR3 DNA sequence: TGTGCCAGCAGTTTGGCAGGAGGCTCTGGGGCCAACGTCCTGACTTTC. V gene TRBV6-5 combines with J gene TRBJ2-6, with a possible D match to TRBD2 (5 bases). The germline V gene has CDR1 MNHEY and CDR2 SVGAGI. The CDR3 is made up of 16 amino acids. Trimming removed 4 bases at V and 0 bases at J, with 10 bases between.